This TCR beta chain was identified during a study of T cells in Graves' hyperthyroidism and ophthalmopathy. Amplification of TCR beta CDR3 regions was performed using RNA transcripts as template. TCR CDR3 regions were first amplified by RT-PCR with HTBI primers. TCRdb re-called the multiplex PCR reads with MiXCR, one entry per CDR3 protein. The sample has roughly 350,000 distinct CDR3 sequences, around 15% seen once. J was trimmed by 3 bases and V by 6 bases; bases with no gene match: 11. This CDR3 comprises 15 residues. Germline V gene data show CDR1 as SNHLY and CDR2 as FYNNEI. This clonotype was detected many times.

The chain couples TRBV2 to TRBJ2-7, with TRBD1 matching over 7 bases. The sequence derives from a woman in her 30s with Graves' ophthalmopathy. Sequencing was done on a sample of blood. This chain's CDR3 is CASRRIGDSNYEQYF. The CDR3 nucleotides read TGTGCCAGCAGGAGGATCGGGGACAGTAACTACGAGCAGTACTTC.